This TCR beta chain was observed in a study of T-cell memory formation after mild COVID-19. Study-wide background: There were largely donor-specific TCR clusters. Study-level points and caveats: In second-wave clones peaking day 37, SARS-CoV-2 specificity remained unconfirmed. Day 15 to 85 contracting clones showed balanced CD4/CD8; day 15 to 37 expanders favored CD4+. The study found contracting CD4+ clones mainly in CM and EM and contracting CD8+ clones in EMRA.

Points on this clonotype: The antigen is not known.

One entry per CDR3 protein, called by TCRdb with MiXCR from the 5' RACE reads. This sample has 210,000 or so distinct CDR3 sequences, with about 10% found just once. After removal of 5 bases from V and 6 bases from J, the junction contained 6 bases not matched to a gene. CDR1 is DFQATT and CDR2 is SNEGSKA in the germline V gene (reference sequence). The CDR3 spans 13 residues. The TCR sequence derives from a man aged 18 to 29 who had mild COVID-19 (a few samples of this study predate the infection). Cell type and time point are not known. This chain links TRBV20-1 with TRBJ2-4; TRBD1 agrees at 8 bases. Sequencing was carried out using PBMCs or a T cell subset sorted from them (not recorded which). The CDR3 region has the DNA TGCAGTGCTCCCCGGACAGGGATAAACATTCAGTACTTC. Protein product: CSAPRTGINIQYF.